This T cell receptor beta chain came from a study of T cell repertoires in cytomegalovirus infection. This clonotype turned up a few times. Its antigen is as yet unknown. TCRdb re-called the reads through MiXCR, storing one row per CDR3 protein. The sample includes more than 250,000 distinct CDR3 sequences, roughly 25% of them seen just once. Trimming cost V 2 bases and J 8 bases, with 10 bases left between them. The CDR3 is 13 amino acids. In germline, CDR1 is MNHEY, CDR2 SVGEGT. General study findings and limits: HLA-C-restricted, CMV-specific TCR beta clonotypes were dominant ex vivo. Based on cumulative public TCR beta family frequency, carriers of CMV plus the relevant HLA were identified.

This TCR came from a human donor in good health (CMV status not recorded). Some clones in this sample may be carry-over from other donors' samples. The input for sequencing was cultured PBMCs, taken from culture after CMV antigen stimulation. The chain combines TRBV6-2 or TRBV6-3 with TRBJ2-1, with a tentative D call TRBD2 (6 bases). CDR3 protein: CASSYREVYEQFF. CDR3 nucleotide sequence: TGTGCCAGCAGTTACAGGGAGGTTTATGAGCAGTTCTTC.